This entry lists 14 T cell receptor beta chains sequenced from one sample in a study of T cell responses to AZD1222 COVID-19 vaccine. Profiling relied on immunoSEQ multiplex PCR, and the TCRdb table lists in-frame clones only, not all of them. The data contain approximately 150,000 clones, approximately 89% of them singletons. This specimen was peripheral blood, taken 28 days after the second AZD1222 dose. Every receptor here comes from an adult who received the AZD1222 COVID-19 vaccine.

The rearrangement links TRBV7-2 to TRBJ2-7; 9 bases are shared with TRBD1. V lost 3 bases and J lost 6; bases outside the gene matches: 15. The CDR3 totals 17 residues. Per the germline V gene, CDR1 is SGHTA and CDR2 is FQGNSA. The CDR3 reads CASSFKPPGQGGVEQYF. The CDR3 DNA sequence: TGTGCCAGCAGCTTTAAGCCACCGGGACAGGGTGGTGTCGAGCAGTACTTC.

This clone was counted between two and nine times. The V call is TRBV28, the J call TRBJ1-3; D not certain. Germline lookup yields CDR1 MDHEN and CDR2 SYDVKM. CDR3 size: 15 residues. Trimming left V 2 bases short and J 4 bases short, with 12 bases between. The CDR3 reads CASSLPGGRGNTIYF. CDR3 coding DNA: TGTGCCAGCAGTTTACCGGGAGGGCGCGGAAACACCATATATTTT. Complete variable domain (other parts from reference TRBV28 and TRBJ1-3): DVKVTQSSRYLVKRTGEKVFLECVQDMDHENMFWYRQDPGLGLRLIYFSYDVKMKEKGDIPEGYSVSREKKERFSLILESASTNQTSMYLCASSLPGGRGNTIYFGEGSWLTVV.

The chain links TRBV18 to TRBJ1-5; 9 bases match TRBD1. CDR3 length: 16 residues. Germline V gene lookup returns CDR1 KGHSH and CDR2 LQKENI. V trimming: 2 bases; J trimming: 4 bases; junction bases outside the gene matches: 6. CDR3 DNA sequence: TGTGCCAGCTCACCAGGACAGGGGTTTGGAAATCAGCCCCAGCATTTT. Encoded protein: CASSPGQGFGNQPQHF.

The chain has TRBV7-9 and TRBJ2-1; D is ambiguous. The germline gives CDR1 SEHNR, CDR2 FQNEAQ (reference sequence). The CDR3 is 13 residues long. The V and J ends lost 6 bases and 6 bases respectively, with 12 bases between them. CDR3 bases: TGTGCCAGCAGGGGGTTTTTAGGCAATGAGCAGTTCTTC. Translating it yields CASRGFLGNEQFF.

The V and J genes are TRBV4-3 and TRBJ1-2; no reliable D call. Trimming took off 0 bases at V and 1 base at J, with 9 bases between the two ends. CDR1 is LGHNA, CDR2 YSLEER, per germline. The CDR3 consists of 15 residues. CDR3 sequence (DNA): TGCGCCAGCAGCCAAGACCGGGCCCTTAACTATGGCTACACCTTC. It yields the protein CASSQDRALNYGYTF.

The chain uses TRBV28 and TRBJ1-1, with D possibly TRBD1 on 6 matching bases. Deletions cut 7 bases from V and 0 bases from J, with 15 bases between. The V gene's germline CDR1 is MDHEN and CDR2 SYDVKM. This CDR3 region has 15 residues. The CDR3 DNA reads TGTGCCAGCACTCACAGGGATGGGATGAACACTGAAGCTTTCTTT. It specifies CASTHRDGMNTEAFF.

Of note for this clone: Other DNA sequences in this specimen translate into the identical CDR3. This chain joins TRBV7-2 and TRBJ2-2; no firm D call. CDR1 and CDR2 from the germline V gene are SGHTA and FQGNSA. The germline V and J ends were trimmed by 1 base and 5 bases, with 5 bases remaining between them. This CDR3 comprises 13 residues. In nucleotides, the CDR3 is TGTGCCAGCAGCTTAGAGGGTACCGGGGAGCTGTTTTTT. As protein: CASSLEGTGELFF.

The chain uses TRBV5-8 and TRBJ1-1, with 10 bases aligning to TRBD1. The V and J ends lost 4 bases and 3 bases, in that order; junction bases with no gene match: 6. CDR3 size: 15 residues. Germline V CDR1 and CDR2: SGHTS, YDEGEE. CDR3 sequence: CASSPGTGAYTEAFF. The CDR3, as DNA: TGTGCCAGCAGCCCCGGGACAGGGGCGTACACTGAAGCTTTCTTT.

The rearrangement links TRBV3-1 (or the pseudogene TRBV3-2) to TRBJ1-1; weak D call: TRBD1 (5 bases). V was cut by 4 bases and J by 3 bases, with 12 bases left in between. The CDR3 has 14 residues. Germline CDR1 reads LGHDT; CDR2 reads YNNKEL (reference sequence). CDR3 amino acids: CASSPPLGDTEAFF. The CDR3 DNA follows: TGTGCCAGCAGCCCTCCTCTGGGGGACACTGAAGCTTTCTTT.

This chain joins TRBV4-3 and TRBJ1-1; TRBD1 matches at 7 bases. The CDR3 runs to 15 residues. Unmatched junction bases numbered 10, after V lost 4 bases and J lost 5 bases. Germline V gene lookup returns CDR1 LGHNA and CDR2 YSLEER. The CDR3 here is CASSPGGGGGTEAFF. The CDR3 DNA follows: TGCGCCAGCAGCCCGGGAGGGGGCGGGGGTACTGAAGCTTTCTTT.

J is TRBJ1-1 and V is TRBV4-3, with no clear D. The V gene's germline CDR1 is LGHNA and CDR2 YSLEER. The CDR3 covers 15 residues. V was clipped by 1 base and J by 5 bases, with 14 bases between them. The CDR3 loop reads CASSQGALKGTEAFF. DNA of the CDR3: TGCGCCAGCAGCCAAGGGGCCCTGAAAGGAACTGAAGCTTTCTTT.

The chain is built from TRBV27 and TRBJ1-5, with D tentatively TRBD1 (6 bases). In germline, CDR1 is MNHEY, CDR2 SMNVEV (reference sequence). The germline V and J ends were trimmed by 5 bases and 0 bases, with 14 bases remaining between them. The CDR3 spans 16 residues. CDR3 DNA: TGTGCCAGCAGTCCCATTACAGGGATTAGCAATCAGCCCCAGCATTTT. Translated, it gives CASSPITGISNQPQHF.

CDR3 coding DNA: TGTGCCAGCAGCTTAGTGGGCAATGAGCAGTTCTTC. It encodes CASSLVGNEQFF. The chain uses TRBV7-6 and TRBJ2-1; no clear D. The length of the CDR3 is 12 residues. V was trimmed by 1 base and J by 6 bases, leaving 4 bases between them. Per germline, CDR1 SGHVS and CDR2 FNYEAQ.

This clone was seen just once. The V and J genes are TRBV4-3 and TRBJ2-7; possibly TRBD1 for D (6 bases). The germline V gene has CDR1 LGHNA and CDR2 YSLEER. Trimming shortened V by 0 bases and J by 3 bases, and 12 bases separated the two germline ends. The CDR3 sequence is 15 residues long. CDR3 sequence: CASSQDSRGNYEQYF. Written as DNA, the CDR3 is TGCGCCAGCAGCCAAGATAGCAGGGGCAACTACGAGCAGTACTTC.